Below, 7 T cell receptor beta chains from the same sample are listed, as sequenced in a study of T cell clones after liver transplantation (dated by TCRdb to the late 2010s). Libraries were built with the immunoSEQ multiplex PCR assay. TCRdb mirrors the immuneACCESS table, restricted to in-frame sequences. Some clones are absent from its copies; in checked studies, under half trace to an unresolved V gene, and the reason for the others is unknown. Recorded for this sample are 55,000 to 80,000 clones; roughly nine tenths of them occurred a single time. The ten most abundant clones make up 2.7% of the sample. Taken with the paper, the label for time point translates to: pre-transplant. The sequenced sample was CD4+ T cells from blood, obtained before liver transplant. These receptors all stem from a human donor who received a liver transplant.

The sample holds one count of this clone. The chain employs TRBV28 and TRBJ2-7; a possible D gene is TRBD2 (6 bases). Trimming removed 5 bases at V and 2 bases at J, with 7 bases between. The germline CDR1 and CDR2 sequences are MDHEN and SYDVKM. The CDR3 length is 12 residues. Here the CDR3 reads CASSGGPYEQYF. For the CDR3, the DNA is TGTGCCAGCAGTGGAGGGCCCTACGAGCAGTACTTC.

The chain combines TRBV27 with TRBJ2-5; a possible D gene is TRBD1 (5 bases). The V end was cut by 3 bases, the J end by 5 bases, with 13 bases between. CDR3 length: 14 amino acids. CDR1 is MNHEY and CDR2 is SMNVEV in the germline V gene (reference sequence). CDR3 amino acids: CASSFLGALETQYF. CDR3 bases: TGTGCCAGCAGTTTTTTAGGGGCGCTGGAGACCCAGTACTTC.

The genes are TRBV18 and TRBJ2-4; D not certain. The germline V gene has CDR1 KGHSH and CDR2 LQKENI. Trimming took off 0 bases at V and 0 bases at J, with 9 bases between the two ends. This CDR3 has 16 residues. The CDR3: CASSPPSQLAKNIQYF. The DNA for the CDR3 is TGTGCCAGCTCACCACCATCGCAACTAGCCAAAAACATTCAGTACTTC.

CDR3 sequence (DNA): TGTGCCAGCAGTATCGGGACAGTCTCGTCTCAGCCCCAGCATTTT. Translated: CASSIGTVSSQPQHF. V is TRBV11-2 and J is TRBJ1-5; TRBD1 aligns across 7 bases. The germline V gene encodes CDR1 SGHAT and CDR2 FQNNGV. V gave up 6 bases and J gave up 6 bases; unmatched junction bases: 11. This CDR3 is built from 15 residues.

The chain uses TRBV5-4 and TRBJ2-7; TRBD2 matches 10 bases. The V segment lost 5 bases and the J segment 1 base; nucleotides outside the gene matches: 3. The germline V gene has CDR1 SGHNT and CDR2 YYREEE (reference sequence). This CDR3 is built from 14 residues. Written as DNA, the CDR3 is TGTGCCAGCAGTACTAGCGGGGATTCCTACGAGCAGTACTTC. This encodes CASSTSGDSYEQYF. The variable domain in full, with the rest retrieved from reference TRBV5-4 and TRBJ2-7, is ETGVTQSPTHLIKTRGQQVTLRCSSQSGHNTVSWYQQALGQGPQFIFQYYREEENGRGNFPPRFSGLQFPNYSSELNVNALELDDSALYLCASSTSGDSYEQYFGPGTRLTVT.

The chain recombines TRBV30 with TRBJ2-7, with D perhaps TRBD1 (6 bases). V gave up 3 bases and J gave up 2 bases, with 8 bases separating them. CDR3 size: 12 residues. Germline V gives CDR1 GTSNPN, CDR2 SVGIG (reference sequence). The CDR3 spells CAWRDRAYEQYF. CDR3 bases: TGTGCCTGGAGGGACAGAGCCTACGAGCAGTACTTC.

This chain connects TRBV7-6 to TRBJ2-1; D is unresolved. Looked up from germline, CDR1 is SGHVS and CDR2 is FNYEAQ. Trimming removed 3 bases from V and 0 bases from J, with 6 bases in between. This CDR3 region has 14 residues. The DNA of the CDR3 is TGTGCCAGCAGCTTGGGTAGCTCCTACAATGAGCAGTTCTTC. Its protein is CASSLGSSYNEQFF. Full variable domain (outside the CDR3, taken from reference TRBV7-6 and TRBJ2-1): GAGVSQSPRYKVTKRGQDVALRCDPISGHVSLYWYRQALGQGPEFLTYFNYEAQQDKSGLPNDRFSAERPEGSISTLTIQRTEQRDSAMYRCASSLGSSYNEQFFGPGTRLTVL.